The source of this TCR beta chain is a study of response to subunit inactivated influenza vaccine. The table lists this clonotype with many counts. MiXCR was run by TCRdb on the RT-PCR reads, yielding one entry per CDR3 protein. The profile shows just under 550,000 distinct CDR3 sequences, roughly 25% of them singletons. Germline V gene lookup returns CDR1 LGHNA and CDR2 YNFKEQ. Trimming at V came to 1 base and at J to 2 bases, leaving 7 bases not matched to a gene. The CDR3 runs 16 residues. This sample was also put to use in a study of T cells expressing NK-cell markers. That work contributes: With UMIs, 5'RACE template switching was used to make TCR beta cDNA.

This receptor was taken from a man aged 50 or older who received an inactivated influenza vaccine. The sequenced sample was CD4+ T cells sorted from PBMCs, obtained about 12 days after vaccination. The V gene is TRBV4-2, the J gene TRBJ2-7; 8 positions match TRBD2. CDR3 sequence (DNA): TGTGCCAGCAGCCAAGTTATCAGCGGGGGACCCTACGAGCAGTACTTC. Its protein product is CASSQVISGGPYEQYF.